This TCR beta chain was identified during a study of blood T cell repertoires in COVID-19. Study background: From the United States, Italy and Spain came samples of acute and convalescent COVID-19. T cells, B-cell-depleted T cells, or PBMCs supplied cDNA or gDNA.

This CDR3 comprises 15 residues. Trimming took off 5 bases at V and 6 bases at J, with 17 bases between the two ends. CDR1 and CDR2 (germline): LNHDA, SQIVND (reference sequence). Per the original methods: Reference gene primer amplification yielded estimated nucleated cell counts. Produced via immunoSEQ multiplex PCR; TCRdb's table is partial and in-frame only. V and J calls plus clone size are reproduced from that table; the DNA served to infer D and trimming. In the table there are roughly 500,000 clones, approximately 83% of which are singletons. The J gene is TRBJ2-1, the V gene TRBV19; a weak D match, TRBD2 (5 bases). This receptor was identified in a human donor in a cohort sampled during active COVID-19. Sequenced input: peripheral blood. The CDR3 DNA follows: TGTGCCAGTAGTCTCCGGGAAAGAGGCCCCAATGAGCAGTTCTTC. Protein sequence: CASSLRERGPNEQFF.